This T cell receptor (beta chain) was observed in a study of immune characterization of retroperitoneal liposarcoma. Germline assignment: CDR1 SGHVS and CDR2 FNYEAQ. This CDR3 region has 12 residues. TCRdb itself ran the PCR reads through MiXCR, one entry per CDR3 protein. Of approximately 9,800 distinct CDR3 sequences listed, 25% to 30% are singletons. Sequencing was done on a sample of tumor tissue. This receptor was obtained from a female donor with retroperitoneal liposarcoma. This rearrangement joins TRBV7-6 to TRBJ2-3, with D maybe TRBD1 (6 bases). The DNA end lines up better with TRBJ2-7; the J call may be wrong. The CDR3 sequence is CASSTPGDEQYF. DNA of the CDR3: TGTGCCAGCAGCACACCAGGGGATGAGCAGTACTTC.